This entry is about one TCR beta chain. The sample comes from a study of blood T cell repertoires in COVID-19. V dropped 5 bases and J dropped 0 bases, with 15 bases sitting between them. The CDR3 consists of 15 residues. In germline, CDR1 is SGHRS, CDR2 YFSETQ. In the original workflow: Estimation of nucleated cell counts was performed using reference gene primer amplification. Repertoires were generated with immunoSEQ multiplex PCR, while TCRdb's copy carries only in-frame clones and drops some. V, J and clone size are taken as reported in that table, and D and trimming were inferred from the DNA itself. In the table there are about 72,000 clones, around 76% of which are singletons.

The clonotype was recovered from a human donor in a cohort sampled during active COVID-19. The sequenced material came from peripheral blood. The rearrangement uses TRBV5-1 and TRBJ2-7; TRBD1 is a possible D gene (5 bases). This CDR3 reads CASRPQGSSSYEQYF. CDR3 nucleotide sequence: TGCGCCAGCAGACCCCAGGGTTCTAGCTCCTACGAGCAGTACTTC.